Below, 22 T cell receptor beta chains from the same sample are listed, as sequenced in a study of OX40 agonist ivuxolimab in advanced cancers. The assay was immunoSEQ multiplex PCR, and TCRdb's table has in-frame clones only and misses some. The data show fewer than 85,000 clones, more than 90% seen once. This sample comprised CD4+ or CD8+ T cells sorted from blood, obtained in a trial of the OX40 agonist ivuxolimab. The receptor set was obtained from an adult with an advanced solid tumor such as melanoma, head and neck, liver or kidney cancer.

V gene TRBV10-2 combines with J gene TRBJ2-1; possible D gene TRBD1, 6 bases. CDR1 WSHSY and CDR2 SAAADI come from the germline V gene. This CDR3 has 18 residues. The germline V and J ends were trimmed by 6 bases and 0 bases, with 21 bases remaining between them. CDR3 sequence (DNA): TGCGCCAGCAGGGACCTCCATGGACAGCGTGACTCCTACAATGAGCAGTTCTTC. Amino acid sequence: CASRDLHGQRDSYNEQFF.

The CDR3 sequence: CASSLSGLGRGRGNTIYF. Written as DNA, the CDR3 is TGTGCCAGCAGTTTATCGGGTTTAGGACGGGGCCGTGGAAACACCATATATTTT. The gene calls are TRBV28 and TRBJ1-3; tentatively, D is TRBD1 (5 bases). This CDR3 spans 18 amino acids. V lost 1 base and J lost 3, with 19 bases in between. In germline, CDR1 is MDHEN, CDR2 SYDVKM. Looking up the rest from reference TRBV28 and TRBJ1-3 gives the full variable domain: DVKVTQSSRYLVKRTGEKVFLECVQDMDHENMFWYRQDPGLGLRLIYFSYDVKMKEKGDIPEGYSVSREKKERFSLILESASTNQTSMYLCASSLSGLGRGRGNTIYFGEGSWLTVV.

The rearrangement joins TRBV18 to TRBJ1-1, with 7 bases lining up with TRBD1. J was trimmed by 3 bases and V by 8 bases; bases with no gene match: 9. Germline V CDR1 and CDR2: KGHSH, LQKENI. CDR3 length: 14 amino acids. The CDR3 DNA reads TGTGCCAGCATACAGGGGCCTCTCGACACTGAAGCTTTCTTT. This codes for CASIQGPLDTEAFF.

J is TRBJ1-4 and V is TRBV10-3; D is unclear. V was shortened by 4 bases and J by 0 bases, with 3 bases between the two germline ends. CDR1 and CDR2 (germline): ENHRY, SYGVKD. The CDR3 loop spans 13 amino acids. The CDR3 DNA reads TGTGCCATCAGTGGTACAACTAATGAAAAACTGTTTTTT. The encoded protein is CAISGTTNEKLFF.

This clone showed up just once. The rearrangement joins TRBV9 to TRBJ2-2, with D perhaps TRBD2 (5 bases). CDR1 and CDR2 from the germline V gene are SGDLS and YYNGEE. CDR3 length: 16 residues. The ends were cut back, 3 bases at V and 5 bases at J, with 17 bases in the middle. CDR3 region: CASSASVGEGTGELFF. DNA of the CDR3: TGTGCCAGCAGCGCCTCTGTGGGAGAGGGAACCGGGGAGCTGTTTTTT.

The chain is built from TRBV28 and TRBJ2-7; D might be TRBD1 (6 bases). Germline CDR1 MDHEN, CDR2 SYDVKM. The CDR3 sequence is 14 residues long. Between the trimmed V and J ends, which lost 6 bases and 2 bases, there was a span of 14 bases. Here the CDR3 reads CASRPQGPPYEQYF. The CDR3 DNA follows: TGTGCCAGCAGGCCACAGGGACCTCCCTACGAGCAGTACTTC.

Here the CDR3 reads CATTRDSTPTYEQYF. The CDR3 DNA sequence: TGTGCCACGACCCGGGACAGCACGCCAACCTACGAGCAGTACTTC. V is TRBV19 and J is TRBJ2-7; 7 nucleotides line up with TRBD1. V dropped 10 bases and J dropped 2; count of bases not matched to a gene: 14. The germline V gene has CDR1 LNHDA and CDR2 SQIVND (reference sequence). The CDR3 length is 15 residues.

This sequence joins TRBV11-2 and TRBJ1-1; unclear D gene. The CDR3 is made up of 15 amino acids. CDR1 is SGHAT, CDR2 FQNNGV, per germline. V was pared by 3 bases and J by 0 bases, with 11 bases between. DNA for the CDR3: TGTGCCAGCAGCTTCGGGCAGCGGATGAACACTGAAGCTTTCTTT. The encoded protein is CASSFGQRMNTEAFF. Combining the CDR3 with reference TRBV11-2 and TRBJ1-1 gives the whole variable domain EAGVAQSPRYKIIEKRQSVAFWCNPISGHATLYWYQQILGQGPKLLIQFQNNGVVDDSQLPKDRFSAERLKGVDSTLKIQPAKLEDSAVYLCASSFGQRMNTEAFFGQGTRLTVV.

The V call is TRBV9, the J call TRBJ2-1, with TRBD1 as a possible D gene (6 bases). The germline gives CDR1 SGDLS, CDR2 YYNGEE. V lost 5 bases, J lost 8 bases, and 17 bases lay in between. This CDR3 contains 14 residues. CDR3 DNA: TGTGCCAGCAGTGCCGGGACACAGTTCTATGAGCAGTTCTTC. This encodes CASSAGTQFYEQFF.

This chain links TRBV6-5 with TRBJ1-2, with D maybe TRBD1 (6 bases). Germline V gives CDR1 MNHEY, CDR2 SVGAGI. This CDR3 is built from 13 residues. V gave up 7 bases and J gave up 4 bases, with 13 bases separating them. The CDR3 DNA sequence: TGTGCCAGCATCCCTACAGGGAGCTATGGCTACACCTTC. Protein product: CASIPTGSYGYTF.

The DNA of the CDR3 is TGTGCCACCCGGACTAGCGGGAACTACAATGAGCAGTTCTTC. This translates into CATRTSGNYNEQFF. This rearrangement joins TRBV10-3 to TRBJ2-1; 12 nucleotides agree with TRBD2. Trimming cost V 10 bases and J 3 bases; bases outside gene matches: 4. CDR1 is ENHRY, CDR2 SYGVKD, per germline. This CDR3 spans 14 amino acids.

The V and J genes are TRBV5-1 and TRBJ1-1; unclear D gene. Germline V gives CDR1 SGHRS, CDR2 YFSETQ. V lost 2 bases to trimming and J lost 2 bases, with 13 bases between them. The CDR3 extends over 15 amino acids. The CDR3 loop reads CASSFGQHQNTEAFF. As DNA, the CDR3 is TGCGCCAGCAGCTTTGGGCAGCATCAAAACACTGAAGCTTTCTTT.

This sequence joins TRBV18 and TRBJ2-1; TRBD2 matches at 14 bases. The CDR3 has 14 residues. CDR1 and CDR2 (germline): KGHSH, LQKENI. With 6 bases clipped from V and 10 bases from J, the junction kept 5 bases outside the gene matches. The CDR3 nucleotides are TGTGCCAGCTCCGGGACTAGCGGGAGTTGGGAGCAGTTCTTC. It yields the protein CASSGTSGSWEQFF.

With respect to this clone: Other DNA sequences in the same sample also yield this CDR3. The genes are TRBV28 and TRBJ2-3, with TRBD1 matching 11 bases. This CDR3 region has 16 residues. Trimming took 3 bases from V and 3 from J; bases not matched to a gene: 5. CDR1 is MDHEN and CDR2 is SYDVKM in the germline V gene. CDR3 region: CASSFPDRGLTDTQYF. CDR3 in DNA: TGTGCCAGCAGTTTTCCGGACAGGGGGCTAACAGATACGCAGTATTTT.

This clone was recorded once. CDR3 DNA: TGTGCCAGCAGCTTAACGGGACTAGCGGACGGGGACGAGCAGTACTTC. Amino acids: CASSLTGLADGDEQYF. This chain connects TRBV7-3 to TRBJ2-7; TRBD2 matches at 11 bases. The V and J ends lost 0 bases and 5 bases, in that order; junction bases with no gene match: 6. Per germline, CDR1 SGHTA and CDR2 FQGTGA. The CDR3 is made up of 16 amino acids.

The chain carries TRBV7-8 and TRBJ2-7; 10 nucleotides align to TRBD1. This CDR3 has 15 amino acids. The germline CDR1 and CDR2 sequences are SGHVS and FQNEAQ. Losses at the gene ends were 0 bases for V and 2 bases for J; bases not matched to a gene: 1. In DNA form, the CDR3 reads TGTGCCAGCAGCTTAGCAGGACAGGGGGCCTACGAGCAGTACTTC. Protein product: CASSLAGQGAYEQYF.

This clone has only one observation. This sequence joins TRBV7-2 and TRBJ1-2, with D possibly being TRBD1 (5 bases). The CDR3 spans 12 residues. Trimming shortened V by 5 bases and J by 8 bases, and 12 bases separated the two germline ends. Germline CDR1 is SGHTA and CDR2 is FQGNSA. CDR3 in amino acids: CASSPSWGGYTF. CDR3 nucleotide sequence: TGTGCCAGCAGCCCTTCATGGGGGGGCTACACCTTC.

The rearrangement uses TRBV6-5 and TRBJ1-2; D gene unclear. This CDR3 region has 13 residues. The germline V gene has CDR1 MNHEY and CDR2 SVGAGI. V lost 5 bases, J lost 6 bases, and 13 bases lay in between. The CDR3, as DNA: TGTGCCAGCAGTCCTTACATGGTGGATGGCTACACCTTC. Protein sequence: CASSPYMVDGYTF.

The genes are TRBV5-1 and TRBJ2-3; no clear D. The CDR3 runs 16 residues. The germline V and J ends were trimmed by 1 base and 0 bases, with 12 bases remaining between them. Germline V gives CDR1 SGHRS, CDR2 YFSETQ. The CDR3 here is CASSLISLPSTDTQYF. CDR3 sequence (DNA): TGCGCCAGCAGCTTGATTTCACTACCTAGCACAGATACGCAGTATTTT. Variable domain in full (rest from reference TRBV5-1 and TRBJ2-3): KAGVTQTPRYLIKTRGQQVTLSCSPISGHRSVSWYQQTPGQGLQFLFEYFSETQRNKGNFPGRFSGRQFSNSRSEMNVSTLELGDSALYLCASSLISLPSTDTQYFGPGTRLTVL.

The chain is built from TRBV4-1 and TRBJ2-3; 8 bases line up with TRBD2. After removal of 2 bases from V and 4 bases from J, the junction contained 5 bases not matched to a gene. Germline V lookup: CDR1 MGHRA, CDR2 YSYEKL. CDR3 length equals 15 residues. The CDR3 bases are TGCGCCAGCAGCCAACCGGGACTAGTGGCAGATACGCAGTATTTT. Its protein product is CASSQPGLVADTQYF.

The CDR3 loop reads CASSPPDFLYTGELFF. The DNA for the CDR3 is TGTGCCAGCTCACCACCGGACTTTCTGTATACCGGGGAGCTGTTTTTT. The chain employs TRBV18 and TRBJ2-2; D possibly corresponds to TRBD2 (5 bases). From germline, CDR1 is KGHSH and CDR2 LQKENI. Trimming left V 0 bases short and J 5 bases short, with 13 bases between. This CDR3 has 16 residues. Variable domain in full (rest from reference TRBV18 and TRBJ2-2): NAGVMQNPRHLVRRRGQEARLRCSPMKGHSHVYWYRQLPEEGLKFMVYLQKENIIDESGMPKERFSAEFPKEGPSILRIQQVVRGDSAAYFCASSPPDFLYTGELFFGEGSRLTVL.

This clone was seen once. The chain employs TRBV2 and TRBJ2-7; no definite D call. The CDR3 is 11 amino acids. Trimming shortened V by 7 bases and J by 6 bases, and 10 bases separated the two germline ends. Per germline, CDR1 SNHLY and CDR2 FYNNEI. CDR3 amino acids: CASNYNGEQYF. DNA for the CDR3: TGTGCCAGCAATTACAACGGCGAGCAGTACTTC.